What follows is one TCR beta chain and its context. What it binds is not known. The CDR3 contains 12 residues. V lost 6 bases to trimming and J lost 7 bases, with 11 bases between them. TCRdb passed the RT-PCR reads through MiXCR, listing each CDR3 protein once. Among hundreds of thousands of distinct CDR3 sequences listed, 15% to 17% were seen once. The data were taken from a study of response to subunit inactivated influenza vaccine. The study's findings and limits: A suggestion made by the authors is that each seasonal influenza vaccination recruits few new T cells.

The TCR comes from a man over 45 who received an inactivated influenza vaccine. The genes are TRBV12-3 or TRBV12-4 and TRBJ2-3; TRBD2 might be the D (6 bases). The sample consisted of PBMCs from blood, taken 11 to 12 days after vaccination. CDR3 sequence reads: CASRPGLYTQYF. The CDR3 DNA reads as TGTGCCAGCAGGCCGGGACTCTATACGCAGTATTTT.